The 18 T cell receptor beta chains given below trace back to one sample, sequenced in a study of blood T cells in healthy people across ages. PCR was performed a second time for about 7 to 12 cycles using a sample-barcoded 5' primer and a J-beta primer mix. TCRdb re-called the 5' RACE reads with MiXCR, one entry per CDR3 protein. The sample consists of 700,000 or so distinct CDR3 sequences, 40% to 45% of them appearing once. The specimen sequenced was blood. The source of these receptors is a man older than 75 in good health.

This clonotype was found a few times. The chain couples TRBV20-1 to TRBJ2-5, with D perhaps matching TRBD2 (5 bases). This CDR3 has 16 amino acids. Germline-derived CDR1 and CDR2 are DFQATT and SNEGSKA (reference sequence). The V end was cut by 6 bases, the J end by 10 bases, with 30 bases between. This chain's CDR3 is CSANHRDPRWRDLQYF. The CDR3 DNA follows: TGCAGTGCCAATCACCGGGATCCGAGATGGAGAGACCTCCAGTACTTC.

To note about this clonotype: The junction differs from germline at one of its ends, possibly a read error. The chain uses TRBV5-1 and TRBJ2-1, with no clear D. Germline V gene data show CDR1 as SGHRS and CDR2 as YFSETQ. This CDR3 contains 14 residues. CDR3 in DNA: TGCGCCAGCGGCTTGGCCGGTCCGTACAATGAGCAGTTCTTC. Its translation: CASGLAGPYNEQFF. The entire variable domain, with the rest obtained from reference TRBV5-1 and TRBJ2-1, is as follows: KAGVTQTPRYLIKTRGQQVTLSCSPISGHRSVSWYQQTPGQGLQFLFEYFSETQRNKGNFPGRFSGRQFSNSRSEMNVSTLELGDSALYLCASGLAGPYNEQFFGPGTRLTVL.

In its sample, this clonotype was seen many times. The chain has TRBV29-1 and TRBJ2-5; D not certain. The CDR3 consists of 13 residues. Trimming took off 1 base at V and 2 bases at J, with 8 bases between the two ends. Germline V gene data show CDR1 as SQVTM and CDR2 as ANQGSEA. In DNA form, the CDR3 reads TGCAGCGTTGAAGTGGCGGATCAAGAGACCCAGTACTTC. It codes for CSVEVADQETQYF.

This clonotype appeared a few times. The CDR3 sequence is CASKNDYEQYF. DNA of the CDR3: TGTGCCAGCAAGAACGACTACGAGCAGTACTTC. The chain joins TRBV7-2 to TRBJ2-7; D not certain. Trimming removed 7 bases from V and 3 bases from J, with 7 bases in between. This CDR3 region has 11 residues. Germline CDR1 is SGHTA and CDR2 is FQGNSA.

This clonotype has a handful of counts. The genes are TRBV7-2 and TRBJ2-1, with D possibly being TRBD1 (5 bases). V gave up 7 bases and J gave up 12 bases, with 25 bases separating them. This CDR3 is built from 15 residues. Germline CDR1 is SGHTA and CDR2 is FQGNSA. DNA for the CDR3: TGTGCCAGCAACCACCCGCCCCCACGACAGAACTCGCAGTTCTTC. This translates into CASNHPPPRQNSQFF.

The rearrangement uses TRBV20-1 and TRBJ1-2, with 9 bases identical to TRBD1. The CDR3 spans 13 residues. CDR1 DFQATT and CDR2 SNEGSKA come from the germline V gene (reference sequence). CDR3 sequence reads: CSGLKQGAYGYTF. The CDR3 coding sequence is TGCAGCGGGTTAAAACAGGGGGCGTATGGCTACACCTTC.

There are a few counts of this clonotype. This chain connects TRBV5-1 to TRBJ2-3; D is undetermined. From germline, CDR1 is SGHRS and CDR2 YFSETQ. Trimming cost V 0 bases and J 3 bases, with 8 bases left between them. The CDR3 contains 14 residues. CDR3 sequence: CASSLEGITDTQYF. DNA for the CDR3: TGCGCCAGCAGCTTGGAGGGTATTACAGATACGCAGTATTTT.

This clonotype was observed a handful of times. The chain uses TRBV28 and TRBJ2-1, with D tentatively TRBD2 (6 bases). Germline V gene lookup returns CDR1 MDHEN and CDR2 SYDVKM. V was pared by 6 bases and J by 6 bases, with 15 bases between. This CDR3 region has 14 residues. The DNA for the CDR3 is TGTGCCAGCAGGATGGGACTGCCCACCAATGAGCAGTTCTTC. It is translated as CASRMGLPTNEQFF.

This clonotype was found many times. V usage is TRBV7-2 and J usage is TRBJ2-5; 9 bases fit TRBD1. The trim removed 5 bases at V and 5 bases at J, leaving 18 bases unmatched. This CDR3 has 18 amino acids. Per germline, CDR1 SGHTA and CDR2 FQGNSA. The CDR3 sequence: CASSPVVGTGGNRETQYF. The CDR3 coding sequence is TGTGCCAGCAGCCCGGTCGTCGGAACAGGGGGCAATAGGGAGACCCAGTACTTC.

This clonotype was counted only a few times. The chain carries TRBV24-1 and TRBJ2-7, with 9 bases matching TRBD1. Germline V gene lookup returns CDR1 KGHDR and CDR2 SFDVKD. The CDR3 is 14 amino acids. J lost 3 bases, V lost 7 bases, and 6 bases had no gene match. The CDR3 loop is CATSQTGGVYEQYF. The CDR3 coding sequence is TGTGCCACCAGCCAGACAGGGGGAGTCTACGAGCAGTACTTC.

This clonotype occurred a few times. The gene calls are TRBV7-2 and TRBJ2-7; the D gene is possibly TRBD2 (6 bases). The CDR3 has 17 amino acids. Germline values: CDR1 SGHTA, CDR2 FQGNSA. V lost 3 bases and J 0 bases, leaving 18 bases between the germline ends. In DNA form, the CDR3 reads TGTGCCAGCAGCTTTAGGGGTGGGAGCGGGTCCTCCTACGAGCAGTACTTC. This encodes CASSFRGGSGSSYEQYF.

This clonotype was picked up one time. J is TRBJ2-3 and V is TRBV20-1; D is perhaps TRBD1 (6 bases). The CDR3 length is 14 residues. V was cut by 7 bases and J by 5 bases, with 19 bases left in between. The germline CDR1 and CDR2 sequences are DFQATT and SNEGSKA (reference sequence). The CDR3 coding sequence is TGCAGTGGTACAGGCAGGGGTGTAGGAGATACGCAGTATTTT. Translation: CSGTGRGVGDTQYF.

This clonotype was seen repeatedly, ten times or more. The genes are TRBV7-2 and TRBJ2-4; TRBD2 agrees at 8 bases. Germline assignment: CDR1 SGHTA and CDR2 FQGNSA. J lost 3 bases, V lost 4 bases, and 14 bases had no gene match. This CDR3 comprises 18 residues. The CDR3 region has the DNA TGTGCCAGCAGCTCTCAGGGCGGGGGGCCAGGGGACAAAAACATTCAGTACTTC. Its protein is CASSSQGGGPGDKNIQYF.

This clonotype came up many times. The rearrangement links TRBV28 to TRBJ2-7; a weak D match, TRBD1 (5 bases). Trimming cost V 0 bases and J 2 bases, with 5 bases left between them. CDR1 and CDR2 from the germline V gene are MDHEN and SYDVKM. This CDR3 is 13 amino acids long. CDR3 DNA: TGTGCCAGCAGTTTATGGGACACCTACGAGCAGTACTTC. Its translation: CASSLWDTYEQYF.

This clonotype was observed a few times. The CDR3 is CASSFLADRGEQYF. For the CDR3, the DNA is TGCGCCAGCAGCTTCCTAGCGGACCGGGGCGAGCAGTACTTC. V gene TRBV5-1 combines with J gene TRBJ2-7; 7 bases map to TRBD2. The CDR3 sequence is 14 residues long. The V and J ends lost 2 bases and 6 bases, in that order; junction bases with no gene match: 8. Looked up from germline, CDR1 is SGHRS and CDR2 is YFSETQ. Full variable domain (missing parts from reference TRBV5-1 and TRBJ2-7): KAGVTQTPRYLIKTRGQQVTLSCSPISGHRSVSWYQQTPGQGLQFLFEYFSETQRNKGNFPGRFSGRQFSNSRSEMNVSTLELGDSALYLCASSFLADRGEQYFGPGTRLTVT.

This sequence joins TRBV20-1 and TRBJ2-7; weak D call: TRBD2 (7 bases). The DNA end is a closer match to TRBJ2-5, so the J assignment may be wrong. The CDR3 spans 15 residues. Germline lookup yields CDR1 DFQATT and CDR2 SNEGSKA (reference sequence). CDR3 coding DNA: TGCAGTGCTAGCTTCCGCAACAGGGACTACGGGACCCAGTACTTC. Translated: CSASFRNRDYGTQYF.

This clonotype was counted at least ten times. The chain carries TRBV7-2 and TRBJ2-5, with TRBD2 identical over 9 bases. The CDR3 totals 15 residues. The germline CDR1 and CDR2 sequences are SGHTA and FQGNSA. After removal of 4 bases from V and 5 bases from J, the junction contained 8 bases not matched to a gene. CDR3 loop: CASSSDSGSSETQYF. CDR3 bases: TGTGCCAGCAGCTCAGATAGCGGGAGTAGTGAGACCCAGTACTTC.

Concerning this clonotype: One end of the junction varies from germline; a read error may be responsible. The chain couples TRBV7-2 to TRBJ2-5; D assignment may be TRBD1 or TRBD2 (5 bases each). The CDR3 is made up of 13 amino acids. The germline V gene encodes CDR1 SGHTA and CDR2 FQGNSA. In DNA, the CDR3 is TGTGCCAGCAGCTTAAATTCCAGGGAGAGCCAGTACTTC. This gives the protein CASSLNSRESQYF.